The sequence of this TCR beta chain was determined in a study of PD-1 blockade in mismatch repair-deficient tumors. At the level of the study: Patients had approximately 11 mismatch repair-deficient cancer types and were previously treated and progressing. Study-level findings and limits: After pembrolizumab, tumor-resident clones rose rapidly, then generally contracted before radiologic responses.

This clone appeared a few times. The antigen is undetermined. Every patient had mismatch repair deficiency by PCR or immunohistochemistry. The TCR-sequenced patients were a few responders to pembrolizumab. In germline, CDR1 is ENHRY, CDR2 SYGVKD. Trimming cost V 2 bases and J 0 bases, with 8 bases left between them. CDR3 length equals 14 residues. TCRdb keeps only in-frame clones here, not all; method: immunoSEQ multiplex PCR. The table lists roughly 16,000 clones, less than 90% of them singletons, with less than 20% in the top ten. The chain is built from TRBV10-3 and TRBJ2-7; TRBD1 is a possible D gene (6 bases). This receptor was identified in an adult with mismatch repair-deficient cancer. This material consisted of PBMCs, taken before pembrolizumab treatment. The CDR3 here is CAISETGNSYEQYF. The CDR3 DNA reads TGTGCCATCAGTGAGACAGGGAACTCCTACGAGCAGTACTTC.